The present TCR beta chain was sequenced within a study of cytomegalovirus exposure and HLA in healthy donors. Study outcomes and limitations: The CMV antigen specificity of a few CMV-associated chains was confirmed through in vitro analysis. Most TCRs appeared rarely, but some public TCRs recurred in many donors. Published work reported that the classifier diagnosed cytomegalovirus status with high specificity and sensitivity.

Worth noting for this clone: Its target is not known. Because it lacks the conserved phenylalanine or tryptophan at the end, this CDR3 is likely a read error. The limits of the CDR3 on the DNA are not certain, so only TCRdb's listed CDR3 is given.

Generated by immunoSEQ multiplex PCR, the TCRdb table keeps only in-frame clones and is missing some. The sample lists about 120,000 clones; roughly nine tenths were seen once. CDR1 MNHEY and CDR2 SVGAGI come from the germline V gene. The CDR3 extends over 13 residues, inclusive of both ends. The source of this sequence is a woman aged 18-35 years in good health and CMV-seronegative. The chain couples TRBV6-5 to TRBJ2-3; the table's D call of TRBD1 was not tested on the DNA. The material sequenced was PBMCs. The CDR3 sequence is CASSYSSEGTRLI.